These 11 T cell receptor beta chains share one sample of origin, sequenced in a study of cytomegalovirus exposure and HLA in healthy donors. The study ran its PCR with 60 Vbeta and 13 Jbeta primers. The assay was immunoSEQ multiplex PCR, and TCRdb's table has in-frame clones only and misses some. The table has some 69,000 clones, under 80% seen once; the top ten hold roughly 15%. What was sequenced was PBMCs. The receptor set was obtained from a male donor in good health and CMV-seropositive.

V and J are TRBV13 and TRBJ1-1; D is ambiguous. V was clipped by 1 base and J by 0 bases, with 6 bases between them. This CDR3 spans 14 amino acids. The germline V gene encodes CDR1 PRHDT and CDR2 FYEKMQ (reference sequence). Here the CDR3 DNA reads TGTGCCAGCAGCTTAGTGAGTATGAACACTGAAGCTTTCTTT. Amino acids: CASSLVSMNTEAFF.

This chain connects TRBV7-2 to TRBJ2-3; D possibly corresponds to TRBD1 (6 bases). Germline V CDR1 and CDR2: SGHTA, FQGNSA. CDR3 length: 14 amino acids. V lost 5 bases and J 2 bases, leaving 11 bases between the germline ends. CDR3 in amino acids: CASSEDSFTDTQYF. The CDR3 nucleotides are TGTGCCAGCAGCGAGGACAGCTTCACAGATACGCAGTATTTT.

CDR3 in amino acids: CASSQEYPSGNEQFF. For the CDR3, the DNA is TGTGCCAGCAGCCAAGAATATCCTAGCGGGAATGAGCAGTTCTTC. The V call is TRBV4-2, the J call TRBJ2-1, with 8 bases lining up with TRBD2. J was trimmed by 7 bases and V by 0 bases; bases with no gene match: 5. Per germline, CDR1 LGHNA and CDR2 YNFKEQ. This CDR3 has 15 amino acids.

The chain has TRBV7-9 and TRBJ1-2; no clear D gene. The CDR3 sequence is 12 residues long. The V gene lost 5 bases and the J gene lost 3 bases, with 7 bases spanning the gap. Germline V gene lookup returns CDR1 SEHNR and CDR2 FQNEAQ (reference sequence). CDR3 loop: CASSRGDYGYTF. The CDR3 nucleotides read TGTGCCAGCAGCCGGGGTGACTATGGCTACACCTTC.

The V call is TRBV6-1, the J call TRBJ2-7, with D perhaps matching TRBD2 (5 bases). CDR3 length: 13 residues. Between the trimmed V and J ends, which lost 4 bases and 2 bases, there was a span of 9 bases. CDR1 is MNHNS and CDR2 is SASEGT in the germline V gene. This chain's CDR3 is CASSGGVPYEQYF. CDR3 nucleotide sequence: TGTGCCAGCAGTGGGGGAGTACCCTACGAGCAGTACTTC.

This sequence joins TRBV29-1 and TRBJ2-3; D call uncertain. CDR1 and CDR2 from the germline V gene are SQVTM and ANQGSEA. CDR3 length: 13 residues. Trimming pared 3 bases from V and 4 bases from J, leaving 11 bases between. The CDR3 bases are TGCAGCGTTGAGAGGCGACTGGCAGATACGCAGTATTTT. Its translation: CSVERRLADTQYF.

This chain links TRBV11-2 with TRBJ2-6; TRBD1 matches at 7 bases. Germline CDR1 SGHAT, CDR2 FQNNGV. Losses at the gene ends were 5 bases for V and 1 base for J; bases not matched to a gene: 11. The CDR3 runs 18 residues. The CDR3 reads CASSTRTGFLSGANVLTF. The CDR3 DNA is TGTGCCAGCAGCACTCGGACAGGTTTCCTTTCTGGGGCCAACGTCCTGACTTTC.

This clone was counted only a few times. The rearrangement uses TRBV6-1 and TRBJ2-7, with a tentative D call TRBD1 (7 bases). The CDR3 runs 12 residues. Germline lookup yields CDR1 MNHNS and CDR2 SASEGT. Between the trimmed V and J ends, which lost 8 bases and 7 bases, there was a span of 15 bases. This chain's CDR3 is CASGTTGREQYF. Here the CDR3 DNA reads TGTGCCAGCGGGACGACAGGGAGGGAGCAGTACTTC.

The CDR3 sequence is CASSPSTSGVTDTQYF. The CDR3, as DNA: TGTGCCAGCAGTCCCTCCACTAGCGGGGTCACAGATACGCAGTATTTT. V and J are TRBV27 and TRBJ2-3; 10 bases align to TRBD2. There are 16 residues in the CDR3. The junction had 7 bases not matched to a gene; V was cut back by 5 bases and J by 2 bases. Germline CDR1 reads MNHEY; CDR2 reads SMNVEV (reference sequence).

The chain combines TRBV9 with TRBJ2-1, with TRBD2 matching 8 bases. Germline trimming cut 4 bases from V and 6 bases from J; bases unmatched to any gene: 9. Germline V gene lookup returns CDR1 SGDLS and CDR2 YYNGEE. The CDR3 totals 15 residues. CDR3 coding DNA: TGTGCCAGCAGCCCCGGGACTAGTCAATTCAATGAGCAGTTCTTC. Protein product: CASSPGTSQFNEQFF.

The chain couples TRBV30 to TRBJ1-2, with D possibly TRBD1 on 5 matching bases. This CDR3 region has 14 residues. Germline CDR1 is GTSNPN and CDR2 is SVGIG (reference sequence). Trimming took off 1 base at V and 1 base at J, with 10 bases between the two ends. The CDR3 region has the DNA TGTGCCTGGAGTGGAAACAGGCTTAACTATGGCTACACCTTC. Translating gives CAWSGNRLNYGYTF.